A selection of T cell receptor beta chains follows, all from one sample in a study of T-cell reconstitution after alpha-beta-depleted transplantation in children. TCRdb re-called the PCR reads through MiXCR, storing one row per CDR3 protein. The table records about 610,000 distinct CDR3 sequences, about 10% of them present only once. Source: PBMCs from the stem cell graft donor, taken from the stem cell graft. The receptors were gathered from a human donor who donated a stem cell graft to a child with acute myeloid leukemia. The CDR3 runs from the conserved cysteine through the conserved F or W. A D gene is named only where the DNA matches it firmly. The listing skips clone size in some rows; elsewhere it reads once, few, many or a size class.

>TRBJ2-5|.|TRBV7-9|TRBD2
CASSPLLAGGRKTQYF
TGTGCCAGCAGCCCCTTACTAGCGGGAGGCAGGAAGACCCAGTACTTC
>TRBJ2-1|many|TRBV27|TRBD2
CASSFTGTSGPSYNEQFF
TGTGCCAGCAGTTTCACCGGGACTAGCGGGCCGTCCTACAATGAGCAGTTCTTC
>TRBJ2-1|.|TRBV6-5|.
CASSAGAPYSYNEQFF
TGTGCCAGCAGCGCCGGGGCTCCGTACTCCTACAATGAGCAGTTCTTC
>TRBJ2-7|.|TRBV25-1|.
CASTQAGNHEQYF
TGTGCCAGCACGCAGGCGGGAAACCACGAGCAGTACTTC
>TRBJ2-7|many|TRBV27|.
CASSGNRRPYEQYF
TGTGCCAGCAGTGGGAACAGGCGCCCTTACGAGCAGTACTTC
>TRBJ2-1|.|TRBV28|TRBD2
CASSDTPQPGLLSYNEQFF
TGTGCCAGCAGCGACACTCCTCAACCGGGACTACTTTCCTACAATGAGCAGTTCTTC
>TRBJ2-2|few|TRBV6-2/TRBV6-3|.
CASTDGGAGTGELFF
TGTGCCAGTACAGATGGGGGCGCAGGCACCGGGGAGCTGTTTTTT
>TRBJ2-1|.|TRBV19|TRBD2
CASCSGSFDNEQFF
TGTGCCAGTTGTAGCGGGAGTTTCGACAATGAGCAGTTCTTC
>TRBJ2-5|.|TRBV4-1|.
CASSQDTAGKLGETQYF
TGCGCCAGCAGCCAAGATACGGCAGGGAAGTTAGGAGAGACCCAGTACTTC
>TRBJ2-1|few|TRBV20-1|TRBD2
CSAEGLAAYNEQFF
TGCAGTGCAGAAGGACTAGCGGCATACAATGAGCAGTTCTTC
>TRBJ1-1|many|TRBV6-5|.
CASSRAPSYSNTEAFF
TGTGCCAGCAGTAGAGCTCCATCCTACTCGAACACTGAAGCTTTCTTT
>TRBJ2-3|.|TRBV20-1|TRBD2
CSAGTSGRGTQYF
TGCAGTGCTGGGACTAGCGGGAGGGGCACGCAGTATTTT
>TRBJ2-7|.|TRBV28|.
CASSTVHEQYF
TGTGCCAGCAGTACCGTACACGAGCAGTACTTC
>TRBJ1-2|few|TRBV20-1|.
CSATGGDAGYGYTF
TGCAGTGCTACTGGGGGGGACGCTGGGTATGGCTACACCTTC
>TRBJ2-1|many|TRBV10-3|TRBD2
CAISESTSFYNEQFF
TGTGCCATCAGTGAGTCGACTAGCTTTTACAATGAGCAGTTCTTC
>TRBJ1-4|.|TRBV18|.
CASSPSPGTDAALFF
TGTGCCAGCTCACCGAGTCCCGGGACGGACGCGGCACTGTTTTTT
>TRBJ1-1|many|TRBV29-1|.
CSVRPWRENTEAFF
TGCAGCGTCCGACCCTGGAGAGAAAACACTGAAGCTTTCTTT
>TRBJ2-2|.|TRBV5-1|.
CASSFNPAGNTGELFF
TGCGCCAGCAGCTTCAATCCAGCAGGGAACACCGGGGAGCTGTTTTTT
>TRBJ2-3|many|TRBV4-2|TRBD2
CASSQLAGGLTDTQYF
TGTGCCAGCAGCCAACTTGCGGGAGGACTCACAGATACGCAGTATTTT
>TRBJ2-7|many|TRBV5-1|TRBD2
CASSGTSGNYEQYF
TGCGCCAGCAGCGGGACTAGCGGGAACTACGAGCAGTACTTC
>TRBJ2-1|many|TRBV12-5|TRBD2
CASGSTSGLINEQFF
TGTGCTAGTGGTTCTACTAGCGGTCTTATCAATGAGCAGTTCTTC
>TRBJ1-4|many|TRBV4-2|.
CASSQVTGRNEKLFF
TGTGCCAGCAGCCAAGTGACTGGGAGGAACGAAAAACTGTTTTTT